The T cell receptor (beta chain) described here comes from a study of beta chain features in type 1 diabetes. Study conclusions and caveats: TCRB CDR3 length was moderately but significantly reduced in all four CD4+ subsets of Type 1 diabetes patients.

Germline CDR1 reads SGHAT; CDR2 reads FQNNGV. The CDR3 has 17 amino acids. The V gene lost 1 base and the J gene lost 0 bases, with 13 bases spanning the gap. Of the isolated RNA, all was reverse transcribed, and so the sequenced material was expressed TCRB transcripts. Clones were read by immunoSEQ multiplex PCR, and TCRdb kept only the in-frame ones, dropping some. The sample carries around 44,000 clones, about 66% recorded once. Worth noting for this clone: Its target is not known.

V and J are TRBV11-2 and TRBJ1-3, with D unclear. The source of this sequence is a woman aged 18 to 35 with type 1 diabetes. Sample: Tregs from blood. In DNA, the CDR3 is TGTGCCAGCAGCTTAGCGCTTATACTGAGCTCTGGAAACACCATATATTTT. Protein sequence: CASSLALILSSGNTIYF.